Listed below are T cell receptor beta chains from one sample, sequenced in a study of blood T cell repertoires in COVID-19. The data were produced by immunoSEQ multiplex PCR, yet TCRdb's version contains in-frame clones alone and is incomplete. The sample has 200,000 to 250,000 clones; less than 85% are singletons. Sequenced input: peripheral blood. The receptors originated from a woman aged 70 to 79 with acute or convalescent COVID-19. The CDR3 runs from the conserved cysteine through the conserved F or W. Each record gives: CDR3 protein, CDR3 DNA, D gene, V gene, clone size, J gene. A D gene is named only where the DNA matches it firmly. Rows may omit the clone size; those that give it use once, few, many or a size class.

CDR3: CASRRTGSGDTEAFF
DNA: TGTGCCAGCAGGAGGACAGGGAGTGGGGACACTGAAGCTTTCTTT
D: TRBD1
V: TRBV6-5
size: NA
J: TRBJ1-1

CDR3: CATSRGTSGERGYEQYF
DNA: TGTGCCACCAGCAGGGGGACTAGCGGGGAAAGGGGCTACGAGCAGTACTTC
D: TRBD2
V: TRBV15
size: many
J: TRBJ2-7

CDR3: CASSPGLAGEEEETQYF
DNA: TGTGCCAGCAGCCCGGGACTAGCGGGAGAGGAAGAAGAGACCCAGTACTTC
D: TRBD2
V: TRBV13
size: NA
J: TRBJ2-5

CDR3: CASSMPGTSGAYNEQFF
DNA: TGTGCCAGTAGTATGCCGGGGACTAGCGGGGCTTACAATGAGCAGTTCTTC
D: TRBD2
V: TRBV19
size: NA
J: TRBJ2-1

CDR3: CASTIPGIYNSPLHF
DNA: TGCGCCAGCACGATCCCAGGGATCTATAATTCACCCCTCCACTTT
D: NA
V: TRBV10-1
size: few
J: TRBJ1-6

CDR3: CAWRDRGGEAFF
DNA: TGTGCCTGGAGGGACAGGGGAGGTGAAGCTTTCTTT
D: TRBD1
V: TRBV30
size: NA
J: TRBJ1-1

CDR3: CAISSDSYEQYF
DNA: TGTGCCATCAGTTCGGACAGCTACGAGCAGTACTTC
D: NA
V: TRBV10-3
size: NA
J: TRBJ2-7

CDR3: CASSQGHSGANVLTF
DNA: TGCGCCAGCAGCCAAGGACACTCTGGGGCCAACGTCCTGACTTTC
D: NA
V: TRBV4-1
size: few
J: TRBJ2-6

CDR3: CSASGGSGLVSDTQYF
DNA: TGCAGTGCTAGTGGGGGCTCGGGACTAGTGTCAGATACGCAGTATTTT
D: TRBD2
V: TRBV20-1
size: few
J: TRBJ2-3

CDR3: CASSPGTGGGQPQHF
DNA: TGTGCCAGTAGTCCAGGGACAGGGGGCGGGCAGCCCCAGCATTTT
D: TRBD1
V: TRBV19
size: NA
J: TRBJ1-5

CDR3: CASSHSSYNEQFF
DNA: TGCGCCAGCAGTCACAGCTCCTACAATGAGCAGTTCTTC
D: NA
V: TRBV10-2
size: NA
J: TRBJ2-1

CDR3: CASSERREARGTDTQYF
DNA: TGTGCCAGCAGTGAACGGCGGGAGGCCCGAGGCACAGATACGCAGTATTTT
D: TRBD2
V: TRBV6-1
size: NA
J: TRBJ2-3

CDR3: CASSQTGLSNQPQHF
DNA: TGTGCCAGCAGCCAGACAGGGCTCAGCAATCAGCCCCAGCATTTT
D: TRBD1
V: TRBV2
size: NA
J: TRBJ1-5

CDR3: CASGGRVNNEQFF
DNA: TGTGCCAGTGGCGGGAGGGTGAACAATGAGCAGTTCTTC
D: TRBD2
V: TRBV5-4
size: NA
J: TRBJ2-1

CDR3: CASSYTGNNSPLHF
DNA: TGTGCCAGCAGCTACACAGGGAATAATTCACCCCTCCACTTT
D: NA
V: TRBV7-3
size: NA
J: TRBJ1-6

CDR3: CASSDRGQPQHF
DNA: TGTGCCAGTAGCGACAGGGGCCAGCCCCAGCATTTT
D: TRBD1
V: TRBV19
size: few
J: TRBJ1-5

CDR3: CASSLMASGGTDTQYF
DNA: TGTGCCAGCAGCTTAATGGCTAGCGGGGGCACAGATACGCAGTATTTT
D: TRBD2
V: TRBV7-3
size: NA
J: TRBJ2-3

CDR3: CASSESPGLTDTQYF
DNA: TGTGCCAGCAGTGAAAGTCCAGGCCTCACAGATACGCAGTATTTT
D: NA
V: TRBV2
size: NA
J: TRBJ2-3

CDR3: CASSRYTINQPQHF
DNA: TGTGCCAGCAGTAGATACACCATCAATCAGCCCCAGCATTTT
D: NA
V: TRBV28
size: NA
J: TRBJ1-5

CDR3: CASNQGGLAGTGELFF
DNA: TGTGCCAGTAACCAGGGAGGACTAGCGGGGACCGGGGAGCTGTTTTTT
D: TRBD2
V: TRBV19
size: NA
J: TRBJ2-2

CDR3: CASTDSNYGYTF
DNA: TGCGCCAGCACGGACAGTAACTATGGCTACACCTTC
D: NA
V: TRBV10-2
size: NA
J: TRBJ1-2

CDR3: CASRPPGLPQETQYF
DNA: TGTGCCAGCAGACCGCCGGGACTGCCACAAGAGACCCAGTACTTC
D: NA
V: TRBV11-2
size: NA
J: TRBJ2-5

CDR3: CSLQGGYEQFF
DNA: TGCAGTCTACAAGGGGGTTATGAGCAGTTCTTC
D: NA
V: TRBV20-1
size: NA
J: TRBJ2-1

CDR3: CASRLDWGQPDSPLHF
DNA: TGTGCCAGCAGATTGGATTGGGGACAGCCGGATTCACCCCTCCACTTT
D: TRBD1
V: TRBV28
size: NA
J: TRBJ1-6

CDR3: CATSDSGRALGETQYF
DNA: TGTGCCACCAGTGATAGCGGGAGGGCCCTGGGGGAGACCCAGTACTTC
D: TRBD2
V: TRBV24-1
size: NA
J: TRBJ2-5